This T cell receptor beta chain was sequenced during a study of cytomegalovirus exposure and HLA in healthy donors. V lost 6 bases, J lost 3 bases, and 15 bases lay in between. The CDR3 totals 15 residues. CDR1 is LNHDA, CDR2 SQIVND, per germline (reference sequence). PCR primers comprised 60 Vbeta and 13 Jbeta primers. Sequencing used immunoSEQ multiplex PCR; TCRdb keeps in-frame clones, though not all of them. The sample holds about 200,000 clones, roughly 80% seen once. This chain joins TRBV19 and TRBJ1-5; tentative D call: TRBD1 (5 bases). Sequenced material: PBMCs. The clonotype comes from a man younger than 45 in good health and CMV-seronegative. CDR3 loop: CASSEPWTSNQPQHF. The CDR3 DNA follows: TGTGCCAGTAGCGAACCCTGGACATCCAATCAGCCCCAGCATTTT.